Each of the 10 T cell receptor beta chains below was sequenced from the same sample in a study of T cell changes during pregnancy in multiple sclerosis. The repertoire was sequenced with immunoSEQ multiplex PCR; TCRdb's copy has only in-frame clones and lacks some. The data contain 10,000 to 15,000 clones, roughly 90% of them seen just once; the ten biggest clones take up approximately 12%. Sequences were derived from CD8+ T cells from peripheral blood mononuclear cells, sampled after pregnancy. The source is a female donor in good health, enrolled as a control in a pregnancy study.

The chain combines TRBV7-9 with TRBJ2-5, with 9 bases fitting TRBD2. Trimming at V came to 5 bases and at J to 1 base, leaving 17 bases not matched to a gene. Germline V gene lookup returns CDR1 SEHNR and CDR2 FQNEAQ (reference sequence). This CDR3 has 19 amino acids. The CDR3: CASSRKGGGVPKRQETQYF. Here the CDR3 DNA reads TGTGCCAGCAGCCGAAAGGGCGGGGGGGTCCCCAAGCGCCAAGAGACCCAGTACTTC.

The chain has TRBV28 and TRBJ2-1, with 16 bases lining up with TRBD2. CDR3 length: 17 amino acids. Germline V gives CDR1 MDHEN, CDR2 SYDVKM. V was pared by 5 bases and J by 7 bases, with 8 bases of the junction left unmatched. CDR3 DNA: TGTGCCAGCAGTCCTCCGGGACTAGCGGGAGGGGGGAATGAGCAGTTCTTC. Its protein product is CASSPPGLAGGGNEQFF.

The gene calls are TRBV12-5 and TRBJ2-1; 9 bases fit TRBD1. Germline V gene data show CDR1 as LGHNT and CDR2 as FRNRAP. CDR3 length: 15 residues. V shed 3 bases and J 1 base; nucleotides not matched to a gene: 1. CDR3 DNA: TGTGCTAGTGGTTTAGGGACAGGGTCCTACAATGAGCAGTTCTTC. It codes for CASGLGTGSYNEQFF.

The rearrangement joins TRBV7-9 to TRBJ2-1; 7 nucleotides align to TRBD2. CDR3 length equals 14 residues. The germline V gene encodes CDR1 SEHNR and CDR2 FQNEAQ (reference sequence). J was trimmed by 9 bases and V by 4 bases; bases with no gene match: 9. CDR3 DNA sequence: TGTGCCAGCAGCTCTTCGGCGGGGGTTATTGAGCAGTTCTTC. Amino acid sequence: CASSSSAGVIEQFF.

The gene calls are TRBV6-1 and TRBJ1-1; a possible D gene is TRBD1 (6 bases). V lost 5 bases and J 1 base, leaving 8 bases between the germline ends. Germline CDR1 reads MNHNS; CDR2 reads SASEGT. The CDR3 runs to 13 residues. CDR3: CASSRTENTEAFF. The CDR3, as DNA: TGTGCCAGCAGTAGGACAGAGAACACTGAAGCTTTCTTT.

The chain is built from TRBV10-3 and TRBJ2-1, with 9 positions matching TRBD2. Germline values: CDR1 ENHRY, CDR2 SYGVKD. V lost 0 bases and J lost 5; bases outside the gene matches: 8. The CDR3 consists of 17 residues. CDR3 sequence (DNA): TGTGCCATCAGTGAGTCGGCGGCTAGCGGGGATAACAATGAGCAGTTCTTC. This codes for CAISESAASGDNNEQFF.

This chain joins TRBV4-1 and TRBJ2-7; TRBD2 might be the D (5 bases). This CDR3 has 15 residues. Trimming removed 4 bases at V and 0 bases at J, with 13 bases between. Per germline, CDR1 MGHRA and CDR2 YSYEKL. In DNA form, the CDR3 reads TGCGCCAGCAGCCCCGCAGGCGGGTACTCCTACGAGCAGTACTTC. This gives the protein CASSPAGGYSYEQYF.

This rearrangement joins TRBV27 to TRBJ2-3, with 9 bases aligning to TRBD2. The CDR3 extends over 15 amino acids. CDR1 and CDR2 (germline): MNHEY, SMNVEV (reference sequence). V lost 4 bases, J lost 4 bases, and 6 bases stayed unmatched. Here the CDR3 reads CASSYSGRRPDTQYF. CDR3 DNA sequence: TGTGCCAGCAGTTACAGCGGGAGGAGGCCAGATACGCAGTATTTT.

For this clone: A far larger clone is one nucleotide away, so this likely arose from a read error. The final CDR3 position lacks the conserved phenylalanine or tryptophan, pointing to a likely read error. Written as DNA, the CDR3 is TGTGCCTGGCTCAGGAACACTGAAGCTTTCTCT. It specifies CAWLRNTEAFS. The gene calls are TRBV30 and TRBJ1-1; D unresolved. This CDR3 comprises 11 residues. Trimming cost V 5 bases and J 1 base, with 5 bases left between them. Germline-derived CDR1 and CDR2 are GTSNPN and SVGIG (reference sequence).

The rearrangement uses TRBV30 and TRBJ1-2; 10 bases line up with TRBD1. Germline values: CDR1 GTSNPN, CDR2 SVGIG (reference sequence). The CDR3 is 14 residues long. Losses at the gene ends were 1 base for V and 7 bases for J; bases not matched to a gene: 6. CDR3 region: CAWSGQGTGAGYTF. CDR3 nucleotide sequence: TGTGCCTGGAGTGGACAGGGGACAGGGGCTGGCTACACCTTC. The whole variable domain, filled in from reference TRBV30 and TRBJ1-2, reads SQTIHQWPATLVQPVGSPLSLECTVEGTSNPNLYWYRQAAGRGLQLLFYSVGIGQISSEVPQNLSASRPQDRQFILSSKKLLLSDSGFYLCAWSGQGTGAGYTFGSGTRLTVV.